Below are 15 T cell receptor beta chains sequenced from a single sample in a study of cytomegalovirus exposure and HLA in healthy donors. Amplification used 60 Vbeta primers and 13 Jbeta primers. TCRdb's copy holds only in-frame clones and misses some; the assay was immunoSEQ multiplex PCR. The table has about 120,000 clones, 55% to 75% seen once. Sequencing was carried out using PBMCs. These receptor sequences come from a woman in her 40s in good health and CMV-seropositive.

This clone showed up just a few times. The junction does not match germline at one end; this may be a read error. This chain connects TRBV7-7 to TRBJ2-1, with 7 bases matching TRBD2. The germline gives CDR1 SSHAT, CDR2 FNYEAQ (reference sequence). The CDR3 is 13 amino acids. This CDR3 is CASSPIGAGDSFF. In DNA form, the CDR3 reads TGTGCTAGCAGCCCAATCGGGGCGGGGGACTCGTTCTTC. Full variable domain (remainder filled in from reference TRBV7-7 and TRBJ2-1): GAGVSQSPRYKVTKRGQDVTLRCDPISSHATLYWYQQALGQGPEFLTYFNYEAQPDKSGLPSDRFSAERPEGSISTLTIQRTEQRDSAMYRCASSPIGAGDSFFGPGTRLTVL.

The chain's CDR3 is CASSPGVGGTEAFF. The DNA of the CDR3 is TGCGCCAGCAGTCCCGGGGTAGGGGGCACTGAAGCTTTCTTT. V usage is TRBV4-3 and J usage is TRBJ1-1; D is perhaps TRBD1 (6 bases). Trimming stripped 6 bases from V and 4 bases from J, with 15 bases between. The CDR3 has 14 amino acids. Germline assignment: CDR1 LGHNA and CDR2 YSLEER.

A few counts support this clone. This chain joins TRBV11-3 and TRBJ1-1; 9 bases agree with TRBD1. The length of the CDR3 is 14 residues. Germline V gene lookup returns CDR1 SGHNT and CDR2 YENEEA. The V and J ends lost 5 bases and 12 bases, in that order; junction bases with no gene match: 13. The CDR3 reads CASSRAGGQGQPFF. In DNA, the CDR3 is TGTGCCAGCAGCCGTGCGGGGGGACAGGGACAACCTTTCTTT.

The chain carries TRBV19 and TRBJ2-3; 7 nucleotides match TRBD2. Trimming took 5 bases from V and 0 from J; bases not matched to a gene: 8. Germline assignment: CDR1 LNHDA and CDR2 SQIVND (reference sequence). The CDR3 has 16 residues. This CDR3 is CASSLQRGSSTDTQYF. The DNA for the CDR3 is TGTGCCAGTAGTCTTCAGCGGGGTTCTAGCACAGATACGCAGTATTTT.

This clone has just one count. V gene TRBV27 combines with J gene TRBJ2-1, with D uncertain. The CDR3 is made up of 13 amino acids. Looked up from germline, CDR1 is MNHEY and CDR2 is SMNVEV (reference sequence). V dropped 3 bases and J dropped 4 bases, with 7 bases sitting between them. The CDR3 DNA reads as TGTGCCAGCAGTTTGGTCAGTTACAATGAGCAGTTCTTC. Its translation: CASSLVSYNEQFF.

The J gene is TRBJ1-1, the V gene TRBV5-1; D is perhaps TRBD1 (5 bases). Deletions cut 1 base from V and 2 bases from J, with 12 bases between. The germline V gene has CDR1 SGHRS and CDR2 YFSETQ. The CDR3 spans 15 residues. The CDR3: CASSLYRTLNTEAFF. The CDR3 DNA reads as TGCGCCAGCAGCTTGTACAGGACCTTAAACACTGAAGCTTTCTTT.

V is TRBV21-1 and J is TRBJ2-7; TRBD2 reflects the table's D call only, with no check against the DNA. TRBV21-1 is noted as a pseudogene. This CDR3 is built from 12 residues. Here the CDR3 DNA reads TGTGCCATCAACCGCGGGATCTACGAGCAGTACTTC. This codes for CAINRGIYEQYF.

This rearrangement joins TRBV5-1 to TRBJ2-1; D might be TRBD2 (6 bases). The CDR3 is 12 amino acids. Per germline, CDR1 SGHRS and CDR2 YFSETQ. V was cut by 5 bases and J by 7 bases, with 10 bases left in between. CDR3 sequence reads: CASRVAGNEQFF. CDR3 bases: TGCGCCAGCAGGGTGGCGGGGAATGAGCAGTTCTTC.

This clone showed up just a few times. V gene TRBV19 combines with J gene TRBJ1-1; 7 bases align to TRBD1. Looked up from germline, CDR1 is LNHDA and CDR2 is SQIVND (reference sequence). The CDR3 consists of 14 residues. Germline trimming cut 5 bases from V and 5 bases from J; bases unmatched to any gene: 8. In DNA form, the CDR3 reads TGTGCCAGTAGTGTGGGACAGCCATTAACTGAAGCTTTCTTT. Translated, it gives CASSVGQPLTEAFF. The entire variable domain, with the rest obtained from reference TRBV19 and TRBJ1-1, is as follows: DGGITQSPKYLFRKEGQNVTLSCEQNLNHDAMYWYRQDPGQGLRLIYYSQIVNDFQKGDIAEGYSVSREKKESFPLTVTSAQKNPTAFYLCASSVGQPLTEAFFGQGTRLTVV.

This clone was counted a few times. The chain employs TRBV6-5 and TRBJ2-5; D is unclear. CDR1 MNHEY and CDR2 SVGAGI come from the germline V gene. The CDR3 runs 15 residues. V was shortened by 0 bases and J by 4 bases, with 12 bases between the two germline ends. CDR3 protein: CASSYSFWAGETQYF. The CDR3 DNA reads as TGTGCCAGCAGTTACTCGTTTTGGGCAGGAGAGACCCAGTACTTC.

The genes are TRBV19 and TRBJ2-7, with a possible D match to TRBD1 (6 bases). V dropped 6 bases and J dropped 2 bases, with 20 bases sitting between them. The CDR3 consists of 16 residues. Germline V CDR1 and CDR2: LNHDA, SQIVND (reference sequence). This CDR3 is CASSPSSTGSPYEQYF. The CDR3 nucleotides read TGTGCCAGTAGCCCCTCGTCGACAGGCTCTCCCTACGAGCAGTACTTC.

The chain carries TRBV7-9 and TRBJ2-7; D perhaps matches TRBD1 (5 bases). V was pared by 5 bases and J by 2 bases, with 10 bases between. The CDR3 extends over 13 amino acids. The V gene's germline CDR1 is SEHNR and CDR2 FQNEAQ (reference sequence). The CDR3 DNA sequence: TGTGCCAGCAGCGCGGACACGGCCTACGAGCAGTACTTC. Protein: CASSADTAYEQYF.

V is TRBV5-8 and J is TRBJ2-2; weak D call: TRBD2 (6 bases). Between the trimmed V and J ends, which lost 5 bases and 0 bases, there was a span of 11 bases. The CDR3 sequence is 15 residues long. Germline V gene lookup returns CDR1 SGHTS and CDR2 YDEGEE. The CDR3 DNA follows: TGTGCCAGCAGTCCTCGGGGGACGAACACCGGGGAGCTGTTTTTT. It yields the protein CASSPRGTNTGELFF.

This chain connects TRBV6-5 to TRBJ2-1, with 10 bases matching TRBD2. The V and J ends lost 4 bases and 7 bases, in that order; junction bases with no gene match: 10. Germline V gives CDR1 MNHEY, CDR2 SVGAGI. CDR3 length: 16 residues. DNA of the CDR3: TGTGCCAGCAGTTCCGCCCAAAGCGGGAGGGCGAATGAGCAGTTCTTC. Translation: CASSSAQSGRANEQFF.

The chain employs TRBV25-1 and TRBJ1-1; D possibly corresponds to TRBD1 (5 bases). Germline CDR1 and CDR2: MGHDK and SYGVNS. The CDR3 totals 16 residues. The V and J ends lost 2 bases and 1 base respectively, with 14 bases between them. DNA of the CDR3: TGTGCCAGCAGTGAACGGGGGAGGTTTGGGAACACTGAAGCTTTCTTT. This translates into CASSERGRFGNTEAFF.